This TCR beta chain stems from a study of blood T cell repertoires in COVID-19. Study-wide background: COVID-19 samples, acute and convalescent, were from the United States, Italy and Spain. T cells, B-cell-depleted T cells, or PBMCs provided the cDNA or gDNA that served as material.

Original processing notes: The authors estimated nucleated cell counts from reference gene primer amplification. This table comes from immunoSEQ multiplex PCR, and its TCRdb copy is limited to in-frame clones, with some not included. V, J and clone size are those of that table, while D and trimming were read from the DNA. The data contain about 120,000 clones, 79% of them singletons. The CDR3 is made up of 15 amino acids. In germline, CDR1 is MGHDK, CDR2 SYGVNS. The V segment lost 3 bases and the J segment 3 bases; nucleotides outside the gene matches: 4. Sequencing input: peripheral blood. This sequence was found in a woman aged 80 or over with acute or convalescent COVID-19. This chain links TRBV25-1 with TRBJ1-5; TRBD1 agrees at 8 bases. CDR3 nucleotide sequence: TGTGCCAGCAGTGACGGACAGGGCCTCAATCAGCCCCAGCATTTT. Its translation is CASSDGQGLNQPQHF. The whole variable domain, remainder taken from reference TRBV25-1 and TRBJ1-5, is EADIYQTPRYLVIGTGKKITLECSQTMGHDKMYWYQQDPGMELHLIHYSYGVNSTEKGDLSSESTVSRIRTEHFPLTLESARPSHTSQYLCASSDGQGLNQPQHFGDGTRLSIL.